A selection of T cell receptor beta chains follows, all from one sample in a study of cytomegalovirus exposure and HLA in healthy donors. TCRdb's copy holds only in-frame clones and misses some; the assay was immunoSEQ multiplex PCR. Of 150,000 to 200,000 clones listed, about 86% were seen once; the top ten hold around 2.1%. Sequenced sample: PBMCs. The origin of the receptors is a woman under 30 in good health and CMV-seropositive. The CDR3 runs from the conserved cysteine through the conserved F or W. The order of the fields is clone size, V gene, J gene, D gene, CDR3 DNA, CDR3 protein. The D gene is left open where the match is weak. Rows may omit the clone size; those that give it use once, few, many or a size class.

.	TRBV9	TRBJ1-2	.	TGTGCCAGCAGCGTAGGTGAGGGAATTGGCTACACCTTC	CASSVGEGIGYTF
.	TRBV6-1	TRBJ1-4	TRBD1	TGTGCCAGCAGTGAAGGGACAGGTTTTGAAAAACTGTTTTTT	CASSEGTGFEKLFF
.	TRBV5-6	TRBJ2-4	.	TGTGCCAGCACCCCAGAGGGATCAAACATTCAGTACTTC	CASTPEGSNIQYF
.	TRBV4-3	TRBJ1-6	.	TGCGCCAGCAGCCAAGACAGGGCAGTTAATTCACCCCTCCACTTT	CASSQDRAVNSPLHF
.	TRBV10-1	TRBJ2-5	TRBD2	TGCGCCAGCAGTGAGCGGACTAGGGGACAAGAGACCCAGTACTTC	CASSERTRGQETQYF
.	TRBV7-2	TRBJ1-5	.	TGTGCCAGCAGCTTACCTGGACAGTTCAATCAGCCCCAGCATTTT	CASSLPGQFNQPQHF
.	TRBV5-1	TRBJ1-1	.	TGCGCCAGCAGCCCACTGACGGGGGGTAACACTGAAGCTTTCTTT	CASSPLTGGNTEAFF
.	TRBV27	TRBJ2-3	.	TGTGCCAGCAGTTCCGCGGACAGACGCACAGATACGCAGTATTTT	CASSSADRRTDTQYF
.	TRBV19	TRBJ2-2	.	TGTGCCAGTAGTATCCTCAGGCCCGATACGAACACCGGGGAGCTGTTTTTT	CASSILRPDTNTGELFF
once	TRBV5-1	TRBJ1-4	.	TGCGCCAGCAGCTTCGGGTCAGCAACTAATGAAAAACTGTTTTTT	CASSFGSATNEKLFF
few	TRBV2	TRBJ2-5	.	TGTGCCAGCAGTGACTTTCAAGAGACCCAGTACTTC	CASSDFQETQYF
.	TRBV5-4	TRBJ2-1	.	TGTGCCCCCCTGCCCCCCGGGAAGAATGAGCAGTTCTTC	CAPLPPGKNEQFF
.	TRBV6-1	TRBJ2-7	.	TGTGCCAGCAGTGAAGACTCCGGGAGCTCCTACGAGCAGTACTTC	CASSEDSGSSYEQYF
.	TRBV19	TRBJ2-2	TRBD1	TGTGCCACCCCATCGGCCGGGACAGTGAACACCGGGGAGCTGTTTTTT	CATPSAGTVNTGELFF
.	TRBV4-1	TRBJ1-6	.	TGCGCCAGCAGCCAAGGCAGGGCGAATTCACCCCTCCACTTT	CASSQGRANSPLHF
.	TRBV30	TRBJ1-5	.	TGTGCCTGGAGTGTCCGAGAAAATCAGCCCCAGCATTTT	CAWSVRENQPQHF
.	TRBV9	TRBJ2-2	TRBD2	TGTGCCAGCAGCGTGGGGTGGACTAGGTCCAACACCGGGGAGCTGTTTTTT	CASSVGWTRSNTGELFF
once	TRBV7-3	TRBJ2-2	.	TGTGCCAGCAGTTTGTGGGGCCGTGAGAACACCGGGGAGCTGTTTTTT	CASSLWGRENTGELFF
few	TRBV5-1	TRBJ2-6	.	TGCGCCAGCGGAAGACGGACCGGAGGTGGGGCCAACGTCCTGACTTTC	CASGRRTGGGANVLTF
.	TRBV27	TRBJ2-3	.	TGTGCCAGCAGCCAGTTGGATACGCAGTATTTT	CASSQLDTQYF
.	TRBV6-5	TRBJ2-5	.	TGTGCCAGCAGTTACATCGTCGGTGAGGCCCAGTACTTC	CASSYIVGEAQYF
.	TRBV5-4	TRBJ2-5	TRBD2	TGTGCCAGCAGCCGCGGGGGTCGGGGCGAGACCCAGTACTTC	CASSRGGRGETQYF
.	TRBV9	TRBJ1-3	TRBD1	TGTGCCAGCAGCGACACGGGACAGGGTGGAAACACCATATATTTT	CASSDTGQGGNTIYF
few	TRBV6-5	TRBJ1-2	.	TGTGCCAGCAGTTACTCTCACAGGGCGGAAGGCTACACCTTC	CASSYSHRAEGYTF
.	TRBV5-1	TRBJ2-3	.	TGCGCCAGCCGGCCGGGGAAAGCTAGCACAGATACGCAGTATTTT	CASRPGKASTDTQYF
.	TRBV7-9	TRBJ2-7	.	TGTGCCAGCAGCTTAGAAACATCCGAGCAGTACTTC	CASSLETSEQYF
few	TRBV7-9	TRBJ1-5	.	TGTGCCAGCAGCTCAATGAATCAGCCCCAGCATTTT	CASSSMNQPQHF
few	TRBV19	TRBJ2-5	.	TGTGCCAGTCGACGCGTCGGGGGAGAGACCCAGTACTTC	CASRRVGGETQYF
.	TRBV30	TRBJ2-7	.	TGTGCCTGTAACCCTTCTGGGGGCCCCTACGAGCAGTACTTC	CACNPSGGPYEQYF
once	TRBV6-5	TRBJ1-6	.	TGTGCCAGCAGTTATGATCAGGTTCCCAATTCACCCCTCCACTTT	CASSYDQVPNSPLHF
.	TRBV30	TRBJ2-3	TRBD2	TGTGCCTGGGAGGCGGGGGGCACAGATACGCAGTATTTT	CAWEAGGTDTQYF
.	TRBV4-2	TRBJ1-2	.	TGTGCCAGCAGCCAAGCTCCTCTCCAGGGTGTCGGCTATGGCTACACCTTC	CASSQAPLQGVGYGYTF
once	TRBV29-1	TRBJ2-5	TRBD1	TGCAGCGCCCGGGACAGGGGGCAGGGGACCCAGTACTTC	CSARDRGQGTQYF
many	TRBV4-3	TRBJ2-6	TRBD1	TGCGCCAGCAGCCAAGACGGGACAGCTGGGGCCAACGTCCTGACTTTC	CASSQDGTAGANVLTF
.	TRBV10-2	TRBJ2-3	.	TGCGCCAGCAGGGAAGGGGGTATGGATACGCAGTATTTT	CASREGGMDTQYF
.	TRBV7-3	TRBJ2-6	.	TGTGCCAGCAGCCACAGGGCCGGGGCCAACGTCCTGACTTTC	CASSHRAGANVLTF
.	TRBV6-1	TRBJ2-6	TRBD1	TGTGCCAGCACAAGGGACAGCTCTGGGGCCAACGTCCTGACTTTC	CASTRDSSGANVLTF
.	TRBV19	TRBJ1-5	.	TGTGCCAGTACCAATGCAGTTTTTCAGCCCCAGCATTTT	CASTNAVFQPQHF
.	TRBV19	TRBJ2-5	.	TGTGCCAGTAGTACCAACAGGGCAGAGACCCAGTACTTC	CASSTNRAETQYF
.	TRBV7-9	TRBJ2-1	.	TGTGCCAGCAGCTTAGGGGGCTATGAGCAGTTCTTC	CASSLGGYEQFF
.	TRBV6-6	TRBJ2-1	.	TGTGCCAGCAGTTACTTGGTGGCGGGGAACTACAATGAGCAGTTCTTC	CASSYLVAGNYNEQFF
.	TRBV9	TRBJ1-3	TRBD1	TGTGCCAGCAGCCCTACGACAGGGTCTTCTGGAAACACCATATATTTT	CASSPTTGSSGNTIYF
.	TRBV7-7	TRBJ1-3	.	TGTGCCAGGATATATTTCAGGAACCCTGGAAACACCATATATTTT	CARIYFRNPGNTIYF
.	TRBV18	TRBJ1-6	.	TGTGCCAGCTCACCATTAGGGACATTGAGCTCCTATAATTCACCCCTCCACTTT	CASSPLGTLSSYNSPLHF
.	TRBV5-1	TRBJ2-3	.	TGCGCCAGCAGCTTGGGAGGCACAGATACGCAGTATTTT	CASSLGGTDTQYF
.	TRBV19	TRBJ2-7	.	TGTGCCAGTACCTCGCCTGTAGCTTGTCGCGAGCAGTACTTC	CASTSPVACREQYF
few	TRBV7-6	TRBJ1-1	.	TGTGCCAGCAGCTTAGGCCCACAGGGAACTGAAGCTTTCTTT	CASSLGPQGTEAFF
.	TRBV2	TRBJ2-3	.	TGTGCCAGCCGGGTTAATACGCAGTATTTT	CASRVNTQYF
.	TRBV7-6	TRBJ2-7	.	TGTGCCAGCAGCTTCCAGGGCCCGTCCTACGAGCAGTACTTC	CASSFQGPSYEQYF
few	TRBV5-6	TRBJ2-5	.	TGTGCCAGCAGATTGATTGGGGCAGGGGAGACCCAGTACTTC	CASRLIGAGETQYF
once	TRBV4-2	TRBJ2-4	TRBD2	TGTGCCAGCAGCCAGACTAGCGGGGGGCTCCATAGAGCCAAAAACATTCAGTACTTC	CASSQTSGGLHRAKNIQYF
.	TRBV9	TRBJ1-5	.	TGTGCCAGCGGGAAGGGAGGAGAGGGCTTTAAGCCCCAGCATTTT	CASGKGGEGFKPQHF
.	TRBV30	TRBJ2-1	TRBD2	TGTGCCTGGAGTGCGTTTAGCGGGGTGATTTACAATGAGCAGTTCTTC	CAWSAFSGVIYNEQFF
.	TRBV27	TRBJ2-1	TRBD2	TGTGCCAGCAGTTTTACAGCGGGGGGGCTCGATGAGCAGTTCTTC	CASSFTAGGLDEQFF
.	TRBV19	TRBJ2-7	.	TGTGCCAGTCGCCAGGGCGGAACCTACGAGCAGTACTTC	CASRQGGTYEQYF
few	TRBV7-2	TRBJ2-3	TRBD2	TGTGCCAGCAGCTACCAAGCGGGGGGGCGCACAGATACGCAGTATTTT	CASSYQAGGRTDTQYF
.	TRBV9	TRBJ1-2	.	TGTGCCAGCAGCGCACAGGGCGTGTGGACCTTC	CASSAQGVWTF
.	TRBV29-1	TRBJ1-4	.	TGCAGCGTTGGGGCAGGGAACGCGGCCACTAATGAAAAACTGTTTTTT	CSVGAGNAATNEKLFF
.	TRBV9	TRBJ2-5	TRBD2	TGTGCCAGCAGCGCGGGGGGGGGTGAAGAGACCCAGTACTTC	CASSAGGGEETQYF
.	TRBV11-3	TRBJ2-6	.	TGTGCCAGCAGCCAGGCGGGCCTCTCTGGGGCCAACGTCCTGACTTTC	CASSQAGLSGANVLTF